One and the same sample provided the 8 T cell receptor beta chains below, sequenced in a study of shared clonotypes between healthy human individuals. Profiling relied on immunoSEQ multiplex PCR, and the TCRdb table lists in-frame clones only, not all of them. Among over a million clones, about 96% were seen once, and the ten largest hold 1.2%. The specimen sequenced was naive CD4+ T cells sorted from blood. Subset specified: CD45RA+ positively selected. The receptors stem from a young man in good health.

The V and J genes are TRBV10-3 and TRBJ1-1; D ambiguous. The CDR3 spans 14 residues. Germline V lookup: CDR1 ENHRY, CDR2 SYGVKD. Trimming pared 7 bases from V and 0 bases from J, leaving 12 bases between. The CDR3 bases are TGTGCCATCAAAGCCGGAAAATTGAACACTGAAGCTTTCTTT. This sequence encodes CAIKAGKLNTEAFF.

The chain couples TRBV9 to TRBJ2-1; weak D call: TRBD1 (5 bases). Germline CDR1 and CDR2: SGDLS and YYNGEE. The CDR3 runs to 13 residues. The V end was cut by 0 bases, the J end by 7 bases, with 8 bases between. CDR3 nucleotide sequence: TGTGCCAGCAGCGTAGATCAGGGAAATGAGCAGTTCTTC. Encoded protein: CASSVDQGNEQFF.

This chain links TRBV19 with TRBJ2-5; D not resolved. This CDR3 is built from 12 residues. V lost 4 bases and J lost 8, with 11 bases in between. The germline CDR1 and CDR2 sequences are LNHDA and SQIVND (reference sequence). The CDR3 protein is CASSNARKTQYF. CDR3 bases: TGTGCCAGTAGTAACGCTAGGAAAACCCAGTACTTC. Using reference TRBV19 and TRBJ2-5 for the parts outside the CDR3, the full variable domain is DGGITQSPKYLFRKEGQNVTLSCEQNLNHDAMYWYRQDPGQGLRLIYYSQIVNDFQKGDIAEGYSVSREKKESFPLTVTSAQKNPTAFYLCASSNARKTQYFGPGTRLLVL.

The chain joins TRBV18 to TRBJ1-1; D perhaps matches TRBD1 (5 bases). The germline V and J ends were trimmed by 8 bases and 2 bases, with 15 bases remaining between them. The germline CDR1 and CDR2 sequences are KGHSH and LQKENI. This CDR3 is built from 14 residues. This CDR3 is CASAQGLGNTEAFF. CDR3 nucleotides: TGTGCCAGCGCTCAGGGTTTGGGCAACACTGAAGCTTTCTTT.

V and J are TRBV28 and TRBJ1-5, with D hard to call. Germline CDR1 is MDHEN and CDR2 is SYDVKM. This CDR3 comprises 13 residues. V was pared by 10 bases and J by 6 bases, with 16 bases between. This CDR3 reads CATLTRPPQPQHF. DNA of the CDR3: TGTGCCACCCTTACCCGGCCCCCTCAGCCCCAGCATTTT.

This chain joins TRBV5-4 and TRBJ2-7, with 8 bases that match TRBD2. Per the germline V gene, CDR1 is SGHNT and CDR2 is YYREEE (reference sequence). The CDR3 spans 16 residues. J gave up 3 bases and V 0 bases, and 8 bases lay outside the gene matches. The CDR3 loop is CASSLGLGTSVYEQYF. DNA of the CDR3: TGTGCCAGCAGCTTGGGTCTTGGGACTAGTGTCTACGAGCAGTACTTC.

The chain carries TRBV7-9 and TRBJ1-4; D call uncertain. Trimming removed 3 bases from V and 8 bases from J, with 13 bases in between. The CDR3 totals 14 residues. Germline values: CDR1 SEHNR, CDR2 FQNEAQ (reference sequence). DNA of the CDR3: TGTGCCAGCAGCTTTGGGCTTCGGCTCGAAAAACTGTTTTTT. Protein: CASSFGLRLEKLFF.

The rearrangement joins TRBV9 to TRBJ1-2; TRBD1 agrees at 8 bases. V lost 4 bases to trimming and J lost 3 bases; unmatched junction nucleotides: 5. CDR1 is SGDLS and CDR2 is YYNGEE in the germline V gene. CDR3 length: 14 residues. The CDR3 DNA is TGTGCCAGCAGCAGGGACAGGTCTGACTATGGCTACACCTTC. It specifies CASSRDRSDYGYTF.